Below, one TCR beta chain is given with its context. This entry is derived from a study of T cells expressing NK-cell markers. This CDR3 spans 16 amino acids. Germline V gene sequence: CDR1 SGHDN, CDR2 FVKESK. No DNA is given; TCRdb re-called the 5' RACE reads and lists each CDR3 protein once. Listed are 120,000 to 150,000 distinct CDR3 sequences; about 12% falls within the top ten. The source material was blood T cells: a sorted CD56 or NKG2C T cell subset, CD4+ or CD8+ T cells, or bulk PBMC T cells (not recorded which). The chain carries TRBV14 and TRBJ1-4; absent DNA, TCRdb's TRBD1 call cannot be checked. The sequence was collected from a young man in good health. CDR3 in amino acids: CASSQVSGQGFEKLFF.